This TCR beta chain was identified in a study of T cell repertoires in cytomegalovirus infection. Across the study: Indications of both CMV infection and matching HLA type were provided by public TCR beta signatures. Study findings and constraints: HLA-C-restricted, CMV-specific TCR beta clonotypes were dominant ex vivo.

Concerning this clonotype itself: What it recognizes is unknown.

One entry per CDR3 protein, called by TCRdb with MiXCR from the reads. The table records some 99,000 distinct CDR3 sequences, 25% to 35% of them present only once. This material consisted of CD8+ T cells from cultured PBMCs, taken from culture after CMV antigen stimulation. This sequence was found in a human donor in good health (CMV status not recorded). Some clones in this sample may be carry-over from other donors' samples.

The CDR3 DNA sequence: TGTGCCAGCAGTGAAGGGCAGGGGTACGGAGCCCAGCATTTT. This encodes CASSEGQGYGAQHF. The rearrangement joins TRBV2 to TRBJ1-5, with D possibly matching TRBD1 (6 bases). The V end lost 1 base, the J end lost 11 bases, and 15 bases lay between the germline ends. CDR1 and CDR2 (germline): SNHLY, FYNNEI. This CDR3 is built from 14 residues. Combining the CDR3 with reference TRBV2 and TRBJ1-5 gives the whole variable domain EPEVTQTPSHQVTQMGQEVILRCVPISNHLYFYWYRQILGQKVEFLVSFYNNEISEKSEIFDDQFSVERPDGSNFTLKIRSTKLEDSAMYFCASSEGQGYGAQHFGDGTRLSIL.